This TCR beta chain was documented in a study of blood T cells in healthy people across ages (dated by TCRdb to the mid-2010s). In the study overall: In model experiments, template switching captured about one uniquely barcoded TCR beta cDNA molecule for every two T cells. The study measured age-related changes in TCR beta repertoire diversity using deep sequencing normalized with unique cDNA molecular identifiers. Donors were grouped into four age groups: young (average 16 years), middle-aged (39), aged (around 56) and long-lived (roughly 80). To avoid experimental bias, donors of different ages were randomly spread across the sequencing lanes. Two additional independent replicas of 1 million unique cDNA reads from the same blood draw were analyzed for two donors (one aged 18 to 30 and one aged 80 or older). Broader findings and caveats from the paper: The long-lived group showed more naive CD4+ T cells, fewer expanded clones and increased TCR diversity than the aged group, suggesting age selection. Observed TCR beta diversity per million T cells fell roughly linearly with age, and a significant reduction was already apparent by age approximately 41. Bulk unsorted PBMC profiling prevented conclusive comparison of naive and antigen-experienced compartments. A strong correlation was found between observed TCR beta diversity and the percentage of naive T cells measured by flow cytometry. Because the CMV infection status of the donors was unknown, age-related changes in expanded clonotypes may potentially have been confounded. Estimates of total diversity from one million sequenced T cells were regarded as lower bounds and underestimates.

Libraries came from 5' RACE. The sequencer was an Illumina HiSeq 2500. The second PCR ran for roughly 7 to 11 cycles and used a J-beta primer mix along with a sample-barcoded 5' primer. A template-switch 5' adaptor carrying 12 random nucleotides introduced a unique molecular identifier onto each TCR beta cDNA molecule. Each sample yielded at least 2.5 million CDR3-containing paired-end reads. First-strand cDNA synthesis was performed from all RNA using the Mint cDNA synthesis kit, with priming by a TRBC-specific oligonucleotide. Following uracil-DNA glycosylase treatment, a first 18-cycle PCR with universal primers M1SS and BC2_uni_R was performed on all cDNA. In the original analysis: For normalization, 1 million high-quality reads, each with a distinct molecular identifier, were randomly selected from each sample. Instead of being binned into consensus sequences, reads with shared molecular identifiers were discarded. MiTCR, with a Q25 quality threshold and the strictest error-elimination algorithm, was used for CDR3 identification, clonotype clustering and error correction. A nonparametric unseen species model with Euler transformation was used to estimate a lower bound on total TCR beta diversity. In TCRdb, the public reads were trimmed at Q25 with fastp and aligned with MiXCR, with productive beta chains retained. Every CDR3 protein is listed once, alongside the most common genes and DNA of its rows. In this record, the V and J calls reflect TCRdb's handling and not the investigators' own analysis. This sample holds roughly 720,000 distinct CDR3 sequences; about 55% were observed only once. The ten largest account for around 41% of the sample.

The CDR3 has 13 amino acids, counting the end cysteine and phenylalanine. The CDR3 DNA has 39 bases and is translated from base 1. V gives up 7 bases and J gives up 2 bases, and the segment between their germline ends measures 12 bases. CDR1 and CDR2, per the germline V gene, are SQVTM and ANQGSEA. This clonotype appeared many times. Its cognate antigen has yet to be identified. No much larger clonotype is one base removed from it; base qualities were not supplied. Systemically healthy Caucasian individuals from Russia, 39 in total and aged about 6 to 100 years, were included as donors. Each donor gave about 9.8 milliliters of peripheral blood, drawn into EDTA-treated Vacutainer tubes. Ficoll-Paque density-gradient centrifugation was used to isolate PBMCs, with at least 6 million obtained per sample. Total RNA was extracted from PBMCs with Trizol reagent, with at least 6 micrograms obtained per sample. Naive CD45RAhigh/CD27high T cell percentages were measured by flow cytometry on a PBMC aliquot from every donor.

The sample comprised blood. The V and J segments used are TRBV29-1 and TRBJ1-5; the best D guess is TRBD1, with 5 bases matching. The clonotype originates from a man aged 80 or over in good health. The sequenced DNA is TGCAGCGGATCTACGGGGGGCAATCAGCCCCAGCATTTT. Its protein is CSGSTGGNQPQHF. Reference TRBV29-1 and TRBJ1-5 genes cover what lies past the CDR3, so the full variable domain is SAVISQKPSRDICQRGTSLTIQCQVDSQVTMMFWYRQQPGQSLTLIATANQGSEATYESGFVIDKFPISRPNLTFSTLTVSNMSPEDSSIYLCSGSTGGNQPQHFGDGTRLSIL.